This T cell receptor beta chain was sequenced during a study of T cell responses to AZD1222 COVID-19 vaccine. About this clone itself: The same CDR3 also results from other DNA sequences found in this sample.

The CDR3 is 11 amino acids. The germline V and J ends were trimmed by 5 bases and 1 base, with 3 bases remaining between them. Germline CDR1 reads SGHTA; CDR2 reads FQGNSA. Profiling relied on immunoSEQ multiplex PCR, and the TCRdb table lists in-frame clones only, not all of them. In the table there are approximately 110,000 clones, more than 75% of which are singletons. This receptor was obtained from an adult in good health. The sample here was peripheral blood, taken on day 0 of AZD1222 vaccination. The chain couples TRBV7-2 to TRBJ2-7; no reliable D call. CDR3 DNA sequence: TGTGCCAGCAGCCCTTCCTACGAGCAGTACTTC. Protein product: CASSPSYEQYF.